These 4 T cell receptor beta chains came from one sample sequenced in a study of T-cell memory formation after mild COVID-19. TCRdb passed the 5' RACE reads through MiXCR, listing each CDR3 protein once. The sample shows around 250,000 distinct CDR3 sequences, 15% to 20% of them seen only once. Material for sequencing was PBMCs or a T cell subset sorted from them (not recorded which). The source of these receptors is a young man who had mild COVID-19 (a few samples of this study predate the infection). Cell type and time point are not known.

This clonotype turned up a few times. This CDR3 is CASGFTVGGRMYEQYF. The CDR3 DNA reads TGTGCTAGTGGTTTTACGGTGGGCGGACGAATGTACGAGCAGTACTTC. The gene calls are TRBV12-5 and TRBJ2-7; D gene unclear. The CDR3 contains 16 residues. Germline CDR1 is LGHNT and CDR2 is FRNRAP. The germline V and J ends were trimmed by 3 bases and 4 bases, with 19 bases remaining between them.

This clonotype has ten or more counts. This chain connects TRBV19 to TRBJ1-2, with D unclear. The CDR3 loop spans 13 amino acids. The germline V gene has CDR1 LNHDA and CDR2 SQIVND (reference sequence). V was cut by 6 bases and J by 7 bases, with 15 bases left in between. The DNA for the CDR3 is TGTGCCAGTAGAAGATCCCCGATGGCTGGCTACACCTTC. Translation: CASRRSPMAGYTF.

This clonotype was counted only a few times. The CDR3 DNA sequence: TGTGCCAGCAGTGAGGGGCCCTCCTATGGCTACACCTTC. It translates to CASSEGPSYGYTF. This chain joins TRBV25-1 and TRBJ1-2; weak D call: TRBD1 (5 bases). Germline V gene sequence: CDR1 MGHDK, CDR2 SYGVNS. The CDR3 has 13 amino acids. V lost 3 bases to trimming and J lost 4 bases, with 9 bases between them.

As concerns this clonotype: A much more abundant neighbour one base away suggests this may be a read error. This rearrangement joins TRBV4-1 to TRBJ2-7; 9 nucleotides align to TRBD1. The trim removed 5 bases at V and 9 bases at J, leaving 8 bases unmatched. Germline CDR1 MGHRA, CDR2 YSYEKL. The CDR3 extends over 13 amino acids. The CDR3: CASSNGQGSGQYF. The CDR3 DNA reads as TGCGCCAGCAGCAACGGACAGGGGTCCGGGCAGTACTTC.